What follows describes a single TCR beta chain. The sample comes from a study of cytomegalovirus exposure and HLA in healthy donors. The primer mix had 60 Vbeta and 13 Jbeta primers. Using immunoSEQ multiplex PCR, the repertoire was profiled, and TCRdb retains in-frame clones only, with some absent. The sample holds about 80,000 clones, 79% seen once. The receptor was derived from a woman in her thirties or forties in good health and CMV-seropositive. Sequences were obtained from PBMCs.

The chain's CDR3 is CASSVEAPFPGQVTDTQYF. The CDR3 region has the DNA TGTGCCAGCAGCGTAGAGGCCCCTTTCCCGGGACAGGTCACAGATACGCAGTATTTT. The rearrangement links TRBV9 to TRBJ2-3; 8 bases are shared with TRBD1. Germline loops: CDR1 SGDLS, CDR2 YYNGEE. V was clipped by 0 bases and J by 2 bases; unmatched bases: 14. CDR3 length equals 19 residues.